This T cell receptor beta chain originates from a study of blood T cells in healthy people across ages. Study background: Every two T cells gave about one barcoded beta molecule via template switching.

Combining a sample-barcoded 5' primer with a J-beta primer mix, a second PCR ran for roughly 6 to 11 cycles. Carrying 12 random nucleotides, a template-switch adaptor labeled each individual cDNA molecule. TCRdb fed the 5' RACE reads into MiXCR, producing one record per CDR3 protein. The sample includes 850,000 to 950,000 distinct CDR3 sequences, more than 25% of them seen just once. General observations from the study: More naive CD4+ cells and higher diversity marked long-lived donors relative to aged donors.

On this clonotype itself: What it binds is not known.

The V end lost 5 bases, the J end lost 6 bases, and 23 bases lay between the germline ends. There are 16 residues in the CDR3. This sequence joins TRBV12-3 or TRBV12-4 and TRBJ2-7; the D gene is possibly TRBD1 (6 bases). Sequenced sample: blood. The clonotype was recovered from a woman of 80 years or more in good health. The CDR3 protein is CASSDQRGTITCEQYF. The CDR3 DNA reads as TGTGCCAGCAGTGACCAACGTGGGACAATTACCTGCGAGCAGTACTTC.